The present entry profiles one TCR beta chain with its context. Assay: immunoSEQ multiplex PCR; the TCRdb copy retains only in-frame clones and omits some. The sample includes about 390,000 clones, about 90% seen only once; the top ten take approximately 2.4%. The sample is drawn from a study of blood T cell repertoires in COVID-19. Per germline, CDR1 SGHRS and CDR2 YFSETQ. The CDR3 is 13 amino acids. J gave up 4 bases and V 3 bases, and 3 bases lay outside the gene matches. Material for sequencing was peripheral blood. V and J are TRBV5-1 and TRBJ1-2, with TRBD1 identical over 7 bases. The sequence derives from a woman aged 60-70 years with COVID-19, enrolled during active disease. The CDR3 bases are TGCGCCAGCAGCTACGGGACAGTCTATGGCTACACCTTC. The encoded protein is CASSYGTVYGYTF.